These 8 T cell receptor beta chains were all obtained from the same sample, sequenced in a study of T-cell reconstitution after alpha-beta-depleted transplantation in children. Preparation of the TCRbeta library was carried out with unique molecular identifiers. MiXCR was run by TCRdb on the PCR reads, yielding one entry per CDR3 protein. The data contain about 540,000 distinct CDR3 sequences, 18% of them singletons. This sample comprised PBMCs from the stem cell graft donor, obtained from the stem cell graft. These TCRs come from a human donor who donated a stem cell graft to a child with acute lymphoblastic leukemia.

The chain has TRBV20-1 and TRBJ1-5, with 9 nucleotides matching TRBD1. V trimming: 4 bases; J trimming: 0 bases; junction bases outside the gene matches: 10. The CDR3 has 17 amino acids. Germline V gives CDR1 DFQATT, CDR2 SNEGSKA (reference sequence). The DNA of the CDR3 is TGCAGTGCTACCCCAGGGACAGGGCCTTATAGCAATCAGCCCCAGCATTTT. Protein sequence: CSATPGTGPYSNQPQHF.

The table lists this clonotype with many counts. The chain employs TRBV20-1 and TRBJ2-7; D not certain. Trimming shortened V by 3 bases and J by 0 bases, and 12 bases separated the two germline ends. The V gene's germline CDR1 is DFQATT and CDR2 SNEGSKA (reference sequence). The CDR3 loop spans 14 amino acids. In DNA form, the CDR3 reads TGCAGTGCTAGGAAGGGCCAGAGCTCCTACGAGCAGTACTTC. This codes for CSARKGQSSYEQYF.

This clonotype has just a few counts. V is TRBV5-5 and J is TRBJ2-7; 11 positions agree with TRBD2. The CDR3 has 15 residues. The germline gives CDR1 SGHKS, CDR2 YYEKEE (reference sequence). The V and J ends lost 3 bases and 1 base, in that order; junction bases with no gene match: 3. The CDR3 sequence is CASSYLAGGSYEQYF. DNA for the CDR3: TGTGCCAGCAGCTACCTAGCGGGAGGATCCTACGAGCAGTACTTC.

This clonotype has at least ten counts. The genes are TRBV29-1 and TRBJ1-2; the match to TRBD1 covers 7 bases. The CDR3 length is 11 residues. Germline V gives CDR1 SQVTM, CDR2 ANQGSEA. V lost 6 bases to trimming and J lost 4 bases; unmatched junction nucleotides: 2. The DNA for the CDR3 is TGCAGCGTAGGGACAGTCTATGGCTACACCTTC. Translated: CSVGTVYGYTF.

At least ten counts were recorded for this clonotype. J is TRBJ2-5 and V is TRBV20-1; 9 nucleotides match TRBD1. Germline CDR1 reads DFQATT; CDR2 reads SNEGSKA (reference sequence). The CDR3 is made up of 14 amino acids. V dropped 4 bases and J dropped 9; count of bases not matched to a gene: 12. The CDR3 bases are TGCAGTGCTACCCCCGGGACAGGGTGGTCTCCCCAGTACTTC. Protein: CSATPGTGWSPQYF.

The rearrangement joins TRBV7-9 to TRBJ2-3; maybe TRBD1 (6 bases). Germline lookup yields CDR1 SEHNR and CDR2 FQNEAQ (reference sequence). The CDR3 extends over 16 amino acids. Trimming cost V 0 bases and J 2 bases, with 12 bases left between them. The CDR3 bases are TGTGCCAGCAGCTTAGCCCCAGGGGCGTACACAGATACGCAGTATTTT. Residues: CASSLAPGAYTDTQYF.

This clonotype was picked up a small number of times. The chain carries TRBV19 and TRBJ2-2; D call uncertain. V was clipped by 3 bases and J by 6 bases, with 2 bases between them. In germline, CDR1 is LNHDA, CDR2 SQIVND (reference sequence). The CDR3 sequence is 11 residues long. The CDR3 DNA follows: TGTGCCAGTAGTATCCCCGGGGAGCTGTTTTTT. Protein sequence: CASSIPGELFF.

The chain combines TRBV11-2 with TRBJ2-1, with D possibly TRBD1 on 6 matching bases. V lost 1 base and J lost 5, with 9 bases in between. CDR1 and CDR2 (germline): SGHAT, FQNNGV. CDR3 length: 14 residues. The CDR3 loop reads CASSLGRGHNEQFF. The CDR3 DNA follows: TGTGCCAGCAGCTTAGGCAGGGGACACAATGAGCAGTTCTTC.